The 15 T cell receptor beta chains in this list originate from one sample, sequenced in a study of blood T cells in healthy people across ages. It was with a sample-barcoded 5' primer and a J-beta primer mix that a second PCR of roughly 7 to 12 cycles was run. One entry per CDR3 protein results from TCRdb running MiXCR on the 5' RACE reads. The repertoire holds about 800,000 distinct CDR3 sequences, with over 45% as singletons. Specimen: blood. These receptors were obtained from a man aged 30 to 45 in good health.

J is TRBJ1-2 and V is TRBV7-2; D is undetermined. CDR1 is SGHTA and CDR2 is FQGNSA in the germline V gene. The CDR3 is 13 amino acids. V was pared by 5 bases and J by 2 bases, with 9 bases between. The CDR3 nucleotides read TGTGCCAGCAGCCCACACCAGAACTATGGCTACACCTTC. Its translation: CASSPHQNYGYTF.

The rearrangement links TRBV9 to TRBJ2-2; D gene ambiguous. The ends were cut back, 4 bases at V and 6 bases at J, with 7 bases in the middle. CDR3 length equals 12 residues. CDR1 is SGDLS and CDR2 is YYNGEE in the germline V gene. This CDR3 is CASSNRPGELFF. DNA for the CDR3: TGTGCCAGCAGCAATCGTCCCGGGGAGCTGTTTTTT.

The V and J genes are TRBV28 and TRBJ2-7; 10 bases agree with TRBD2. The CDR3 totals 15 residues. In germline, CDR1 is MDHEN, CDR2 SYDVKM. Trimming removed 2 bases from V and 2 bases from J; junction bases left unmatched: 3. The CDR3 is CASSLGLAVPYEQYF. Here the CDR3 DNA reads TGTGCCAGCAGTTTAGGACTAGCGGTGCCCTACGAGCAGTACTTC.

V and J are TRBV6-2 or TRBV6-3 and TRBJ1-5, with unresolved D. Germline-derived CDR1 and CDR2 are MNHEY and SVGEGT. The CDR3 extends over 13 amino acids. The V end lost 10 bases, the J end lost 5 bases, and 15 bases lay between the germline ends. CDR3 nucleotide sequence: TGTGCCATCGGAGGCGTTAGAGATCAGCCCCAGCATTTT. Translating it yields CAIGGVRDQPQHF.

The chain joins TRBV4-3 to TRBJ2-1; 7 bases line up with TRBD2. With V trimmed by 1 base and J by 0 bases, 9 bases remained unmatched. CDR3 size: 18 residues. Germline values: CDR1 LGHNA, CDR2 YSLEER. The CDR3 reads CASSQGHAGRGSYNEQFF. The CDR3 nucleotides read TGCGCCAGCAGCCAAGGACATGCTGGGAGGGGCTCCTACAATGAGCAGTTCTTC.

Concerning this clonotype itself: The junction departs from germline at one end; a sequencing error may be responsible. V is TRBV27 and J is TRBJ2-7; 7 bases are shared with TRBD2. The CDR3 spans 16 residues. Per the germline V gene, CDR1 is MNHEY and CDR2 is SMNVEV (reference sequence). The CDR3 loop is CASSLRLAANAYVQYF. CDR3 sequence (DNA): TGTGCCAGCAGTTTAAGGCTAGCGGCCAATGCCTACGTGCAGTACTTC.

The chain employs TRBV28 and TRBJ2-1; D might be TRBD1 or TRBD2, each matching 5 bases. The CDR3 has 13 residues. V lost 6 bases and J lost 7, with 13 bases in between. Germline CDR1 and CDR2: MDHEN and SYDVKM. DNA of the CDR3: TGTGCCAGCAGCCCGGGGCCGAGGAATGAGCAGTTCTTC. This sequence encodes CASSPGPRNEQFF.

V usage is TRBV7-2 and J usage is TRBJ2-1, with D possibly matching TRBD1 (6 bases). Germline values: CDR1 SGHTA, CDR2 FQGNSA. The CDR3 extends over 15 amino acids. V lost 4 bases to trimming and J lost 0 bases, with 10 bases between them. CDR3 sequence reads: CASSWARGSYNEQFF. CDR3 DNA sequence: TGTGCCAGCAGCTGGGCCAGGGGCTCCTACAATGAGCAGTTCTTC.

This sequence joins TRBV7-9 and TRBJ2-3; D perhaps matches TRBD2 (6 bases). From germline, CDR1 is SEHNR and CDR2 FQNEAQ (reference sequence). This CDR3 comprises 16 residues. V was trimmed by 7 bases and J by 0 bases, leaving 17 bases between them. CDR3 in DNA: TGTGCCAGCACCGAAACCGGGACTTCTAGCACAGATACGCAGTATTTT. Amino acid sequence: CASTETGTSSTDTQYF.

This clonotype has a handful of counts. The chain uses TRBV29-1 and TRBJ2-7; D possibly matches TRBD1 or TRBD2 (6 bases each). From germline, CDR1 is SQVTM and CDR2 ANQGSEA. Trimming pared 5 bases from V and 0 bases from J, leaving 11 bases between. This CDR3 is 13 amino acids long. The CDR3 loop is CSVSGGNSYEQYF. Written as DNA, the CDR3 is TGCAGCGTTTCCGGGGGCAACTCCTACGAGCAGTACTTC.

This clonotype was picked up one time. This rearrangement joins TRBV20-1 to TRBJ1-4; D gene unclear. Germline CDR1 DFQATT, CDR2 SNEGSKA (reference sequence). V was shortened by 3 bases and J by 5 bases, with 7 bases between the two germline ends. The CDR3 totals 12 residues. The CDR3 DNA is TGCAGTGCTAGGGGTGGGAATGAAAAACTGTTTTTT. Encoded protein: CSARGGNEKLFF.

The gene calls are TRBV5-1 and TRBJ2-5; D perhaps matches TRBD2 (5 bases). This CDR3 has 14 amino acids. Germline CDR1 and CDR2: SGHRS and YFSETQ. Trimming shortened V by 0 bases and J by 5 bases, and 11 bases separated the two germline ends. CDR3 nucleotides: TGCGCCAGCAGCTTGGTGGGCAGAGGGGAGACCCAGTACTTC. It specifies CASSLVGRGETQYF.

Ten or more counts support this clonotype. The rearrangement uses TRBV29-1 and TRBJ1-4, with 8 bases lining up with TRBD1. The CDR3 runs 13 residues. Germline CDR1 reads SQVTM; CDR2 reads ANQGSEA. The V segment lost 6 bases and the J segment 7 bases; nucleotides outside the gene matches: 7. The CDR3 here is CSVTTGASEKLFF. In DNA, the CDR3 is TGCAGCGTCACGACAGGGGCCAGTGAAAAACTGTTTTTT.

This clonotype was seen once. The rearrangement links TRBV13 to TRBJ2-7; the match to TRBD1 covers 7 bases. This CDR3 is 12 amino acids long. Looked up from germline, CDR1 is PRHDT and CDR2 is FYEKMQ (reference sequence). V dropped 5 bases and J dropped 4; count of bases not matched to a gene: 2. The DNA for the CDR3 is TGTGCCAGCAGCGCGGACAGGTACGAGCAGTACTTC. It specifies CASSADRYEQYF.

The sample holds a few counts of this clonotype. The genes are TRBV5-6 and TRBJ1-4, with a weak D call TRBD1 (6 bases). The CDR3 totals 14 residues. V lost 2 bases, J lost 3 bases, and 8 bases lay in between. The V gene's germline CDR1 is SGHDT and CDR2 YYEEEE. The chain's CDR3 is CASSFKGANEKLFF. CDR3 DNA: TGTGCCAGCAGCTTTAAGGGGGCTAATGAAAAACTGTTTTTT.